Sequencing of this T cell receptor beta chain was carried out in a study of Ad26.COV2.S vaccination and SARS-CoV-2 variants. Whole-study context: Each vaccinee took Ad26.COV2.S intramuscularly, once or twice 56 days apart.

TCRdb keeps only in-frame clones here, not all; method: immunoSEQ multiplex PCR. This table holds roughly 700,000 clones, around 90% found once. The germline gives CDR1 SGHVS, CDR2 FQNEAQ. With 1 base removed from V and 2 bases from J, the gap between germline ends came to 12 bases. The CDR3 loop spans 16 amino acids. Findings of the study overall: Substantial response breadth was reportedly seen for spike-specific CD8+ and CD4+ T cells after vaccination.

About this clone: Its antigen is undetermined.

Treatment indicated: roughly 19 received Ad26.COV2.S at low or high dose, single or two shots; about 5 received placebo; per-sample allocation not given. Sampling occurred on day 63 after the first vaccine or placebo injection. The TCR originated in a person aged 18-65 years who received the Ad26.COV2.S COVID-19 vaccine or a placebo. Material: peripheral blood, obtained in a trial of Ad26.COV2.S vaccine versus placebo. This chain links TRBV7-8 with TRBJ1-5, with D perhaps matching TRBD1 (5 bases). The CDR3 is CASSLGQGMGNQPQHF. Written as DNA, the CDR3 is TGTGCCAGCAGCTTAGGGCAGGGTATGGGCAATCAGCCCCAGCATTTT.